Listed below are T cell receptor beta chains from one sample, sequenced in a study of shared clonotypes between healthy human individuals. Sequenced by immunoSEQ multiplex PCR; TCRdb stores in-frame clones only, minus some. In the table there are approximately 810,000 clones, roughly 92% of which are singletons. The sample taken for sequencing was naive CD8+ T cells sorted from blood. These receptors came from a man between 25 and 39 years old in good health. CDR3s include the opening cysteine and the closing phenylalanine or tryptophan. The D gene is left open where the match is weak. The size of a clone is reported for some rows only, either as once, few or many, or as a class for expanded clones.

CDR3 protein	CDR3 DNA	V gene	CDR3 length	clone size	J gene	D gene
CASSFRGITSGELFF	TGTGCCAGCAGTTTTCGCGGGATTACGTCCGGGGAGCTGTTTTTT	TRBV28	15	-	TRBJ2-2	-
CASSQDLHNEQFF	TGCGCCAGCAGCCAAGATTTGCACAATGAGCAGTTCTTC	TRBV4-3	13	-	TRBJ2-1	-
CASSPTGYHEQYF	TGTGCCAGCAGTCCGACAGGGTACCACGAGCAGTACTTC	TRBV7-6	13	-	TRBJ2-7	TRBD1
CASSQGSGAVYEQYF	TGTGCCAGCAGCCAAGGGTCAGGTGCTGTCTACGAGCAGTACTTC	TRBV14	15	-	TRBJ2-7	-
CASSSGTSGMEGEQFF	TGTGCCAGCAGCTCCGGGACTAGCGGGATGGAGGGTGAGCAGTTCTTC	TRBV9	16	-	TRBJ2-1	TRBD2
CASSLLGLLLSSYNEQFF	TGTGCCAGCAGCTTACTCGGGCTCCTCCTGAGCTCCTACAATGAGCAGTTCTTC	TRBV7-9	18	-	TRBJ2-1	-
CASSEGEGLASHGELFF	TGTGCCAGCAGTGAAGGGGAAGGACTAGCCTCTCACGGGGAGCTGTTTTTT	TRBV2	17	-	TRBJ2-2	TRBD2
CASSRGTGGQPQHF	TGTGCCAGCAGCCGGGGGACAGGGGGACAGCCCCAGCATTTT	TRBV7-8	14	once	TRBJ1-5	TRBD1
CASSILGTDSYEQYF	TGTGCCAGCAGTATTCTAGGGACAGATTCCTACGAGCAGTACTTC	TRBV6-6	15	-	TRBJ2-7	TRBD1
CASLAGGELFF	TGTGCCAGCTTGGCGGGCGGGGAGCTGTTTTTT	TRBV27	11	once	TRBJ2-2	-
CASTPGGLGFYNEQFF	TGTGCCAGTACCCCCGGAGGACTAGGTTTTTACAATGAGCAGTTCTTC	TRBV19	16	-	TRBJ2-1	TRBD2
CASSPSSAVYNEQFF	TGTGCCAGTAGTCCATCTAGCGCGGTATACAATGAGCAGTTCTTC	TRBV19	15	-	TRBJ2-1	-
CASSYPAAGPFPGELFF	TGTGCCAGCTCCTACCCGGCGGCGGGACCCTTCCCCGGGGAGCTGTTTTTT	TRBV25-1	17	-	TRBJ2-2	-
CASSRNTGGYNEQFF	TGTGCCAGCAGCCGCAACACGGGAGGGTACAATGAGCAGTTCTTC	TRBV9	15	-	TRBJ2-1	TRBD2
CASSFGSGGAYEQYF	TGTGCCAGCAGTTTCGGAAGCGGAGGGGCCTACGAGCAGTACTTC	TRBV27	15	-	TRBJ2-7	-
CAIFSTGGQPTYGYTF	TGTGCCATCTTTTCGACTGGGGGCCAACCTACCTATGGCTACACCTTC	TRBV10-3	16	-	TRBJ1-2	-
CASSQQTNYNEQFF	TGCGCCAGCAGCCAGCAAACTAACTACAATGAGCAGTTCTTC	TRBV4-3	14	-	TRBJ2-1	-
CASRATGTGDYEQYF	TGTGCCAGCAGGGCAACAGGGACTGGGGACTACGAGCAGTACTTC	TRBV27	15	-	TRBJ2-7	-
CASSQGTSGELFF	TGCGCCAGCAGCCAAGGGACATCCGGGGAGCTGTTTTTT	TRBV4-1	13	-	TRBJ2-2	-
CASSHGQGFTEAFF	TGTGCCAGCAGCCACGGACAGGGGTTCACTGAAGCTTTCTTT	TRBV11-2	14	-	TRBJ1-1	TRBD1
CASSQDRSAKSYEQYF	TGCGCCAGCAGCCAAGATAGAAGCGCAAAGTCCTACGAGCAGTACTTC	TRBV4-1	16	once	TRBJ2-7	-
CASSLSRGDRGYEQYF	TGTGCCAGCAGTTTATCGCGCGGGGACAGGGGATACGAGCAGTACTTC	TRBV27	16	-	TRBJ2-7	TRBD1
CASSQVGGPGELFF	TGTGCCAGCAGCCAGGTGGGGGGACCCGGGGAGCTGTTTTTT	TRBV5-4	14	once	TRBJ2-2	-
CASSPFTVSPGELFF	TGTGCCAGCAGCCCTTTTACCGTATCGCCCGGGGAGCTGTTTTTT	TRBV9	15	-	TRBJ2-2	-
CATVKLQGAAGANVLTF	TGTGCCACCGTAAAGTTACAGGGGGCAGCTGGGGCCAACGTCCTGACTTTC	TRBV2	17	-	TRBJ2-6	TRBD1
CSVEGQAGGTDTQYF	TGCAGCGTTGAGGGGCAGGCTGGGGGCACAGATACGCAGTATTTT	TRBV29-1	15	-	TRBJ2-3	-
CASSLYKRDPGYNEQFF	TGCGCCAGCAGCTTATACAAGCGGGACCCGGGCTACAATGAGCAGTTCTTC	TRBV5-1	17	-	TRBJ2-1	TRBD2
CASREGTYLSYNEQFF	TGTGCCAGCAGAGAAGGGACCTACCTGTCCTACAATGAGCAGTTCTTC	TRBV7-9	16	-	TRBJ2-1	-
CTSSQHFQVGPTYEQYF	TGCACCAGCAGCCAGCATTTCCAAGTGGGACCAACCTACGAGCAGTACTTC	TRBV1	17	-	TRBJ2-7	-
CASSDSTYGVGGDEQFF	TGTGCCAGCAGTGACTCGACGTATGGGGTAGGGGGGGATGAGCAGTTCTTC	TRBV6-4	17	once	TRBJ2-1	-
CASSQTSYEQYF	TGTGCCAGCAGCCAAACCTCCTACGAGCAGTACTTC	TRBV14	12	-	TRBJ2-7	-
CASSESVNTGELFF	TGCGCCAGCAGTGAGTCTGTTAATACCGGGGAGCTGTTTTTT	TRBV10-1	14	-	TRBJ2-2	-
CASSLEGASGGYTDTQYF	TGTGCCAGCAGCTTAGAGGGGGCTAGCGGGGGTTACACAGATACGCAGTATTTT	TRBV7-8	18	-	TRBJ2-3	TRBD2
CASSLGYSNQPQHF	TGTGCCAGCAGTTTAGGTTATAGCAATCAGCCCCAGCATTTT	TRBV27	14	-	TRBJ1-5	-